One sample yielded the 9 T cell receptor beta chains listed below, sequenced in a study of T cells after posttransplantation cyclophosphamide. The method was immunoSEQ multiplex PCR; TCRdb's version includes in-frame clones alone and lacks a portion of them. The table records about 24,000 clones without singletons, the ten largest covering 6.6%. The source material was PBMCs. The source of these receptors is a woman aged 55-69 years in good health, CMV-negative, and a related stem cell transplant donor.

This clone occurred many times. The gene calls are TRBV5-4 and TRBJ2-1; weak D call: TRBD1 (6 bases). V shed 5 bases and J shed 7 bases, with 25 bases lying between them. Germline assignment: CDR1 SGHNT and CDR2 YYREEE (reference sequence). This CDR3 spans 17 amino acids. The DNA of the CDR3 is TGTGCCAGCAGTTACTCCTTACAGGACCCTAGGGGGAATGAGCAGTTCTTC. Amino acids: CASSYSLQDPRGNEQFF. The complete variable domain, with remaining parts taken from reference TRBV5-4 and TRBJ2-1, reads ETGVTQSPTHLIKTRGQQVTLRCSSQSGHNTVSWYQQALGQGPQFIFQYYREEENGRGNFPPRFSGLQFPNYSSELNVNALELDDSALYLCASSYSLQDPRGNEQFFGPGTRLTVL.

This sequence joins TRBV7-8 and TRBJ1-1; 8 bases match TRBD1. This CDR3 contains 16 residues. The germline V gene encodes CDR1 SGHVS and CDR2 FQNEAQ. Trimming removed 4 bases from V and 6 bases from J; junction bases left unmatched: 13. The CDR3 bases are TGTGCCAGCAGCTCAATAGGACAGGGTGGAAACGCTGAAGCTTTCTTT. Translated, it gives CASSSIGQGGNAEAFF.

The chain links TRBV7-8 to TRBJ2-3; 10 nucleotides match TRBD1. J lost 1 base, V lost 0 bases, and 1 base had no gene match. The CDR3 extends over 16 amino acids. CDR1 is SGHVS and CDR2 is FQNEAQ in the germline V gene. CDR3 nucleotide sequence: TGTGCCAGCAGCTTAGCGGGGACAGGGGGCACAGATACGCAGTATTTT. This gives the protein CASSLAGTGGTDTQYF.

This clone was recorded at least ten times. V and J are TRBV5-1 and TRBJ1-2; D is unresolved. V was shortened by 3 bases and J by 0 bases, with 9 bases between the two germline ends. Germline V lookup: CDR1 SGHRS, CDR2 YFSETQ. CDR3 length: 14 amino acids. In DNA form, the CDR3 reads TGCGCCAGCAGCTATCGGGAGGCTAACTATGGCTACACCTTC. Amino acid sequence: CASSYREANYGYTF. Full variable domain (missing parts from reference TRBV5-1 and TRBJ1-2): KAGVTQTPRYLIKTRGQQVTLSCSPISGHRSVSWYQQTPGQGLQFLFEYFSETQRNKGNFPGRFSGRQFSNSRSEMNVSTLELGDSALYLCASSYREANYGYTFGSGTRLTVV.

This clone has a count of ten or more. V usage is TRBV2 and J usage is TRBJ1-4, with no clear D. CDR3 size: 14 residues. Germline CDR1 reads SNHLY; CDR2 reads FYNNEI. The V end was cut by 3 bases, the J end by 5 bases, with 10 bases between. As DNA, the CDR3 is TGTGCCAGCAGTGATAGTACAGAGAATGAAAAACTGTTTTTT. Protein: CASSDSTENEKLFF.

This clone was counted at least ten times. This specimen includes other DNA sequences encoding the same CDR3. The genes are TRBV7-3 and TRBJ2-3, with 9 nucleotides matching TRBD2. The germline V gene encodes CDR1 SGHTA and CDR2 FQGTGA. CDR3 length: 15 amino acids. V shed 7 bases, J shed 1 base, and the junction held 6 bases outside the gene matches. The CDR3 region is CASTAGGAGTDTQYF. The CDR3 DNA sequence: TGTGCCAGCACCGCGGGAGGGGCGGGCACAGATACGCAGTATTTT.

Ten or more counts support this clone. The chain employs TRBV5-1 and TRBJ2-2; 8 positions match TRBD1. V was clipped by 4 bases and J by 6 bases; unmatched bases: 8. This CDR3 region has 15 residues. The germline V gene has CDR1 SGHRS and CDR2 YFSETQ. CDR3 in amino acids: CASSPSTGAAGELFF. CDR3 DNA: TGCGCCAGCAGCCCCTCGACAGGGGCCGCCGGGGAGCTGTTTTTT.

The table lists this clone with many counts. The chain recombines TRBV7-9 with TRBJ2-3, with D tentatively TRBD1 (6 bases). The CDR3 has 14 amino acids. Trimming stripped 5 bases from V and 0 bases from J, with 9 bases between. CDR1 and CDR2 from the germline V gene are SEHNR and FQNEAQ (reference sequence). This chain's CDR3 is CASSRDTSTDTQYF. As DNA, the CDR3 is TGTGCCAGCAGCCGGGACACGAGCACAGATACGCAGTATTTT.

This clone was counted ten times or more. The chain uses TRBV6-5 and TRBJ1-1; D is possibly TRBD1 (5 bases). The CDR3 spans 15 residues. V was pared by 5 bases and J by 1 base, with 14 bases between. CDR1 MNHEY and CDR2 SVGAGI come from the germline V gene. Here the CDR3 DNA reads TGTGCCAGCAGTCCCCACCTGACAGCGAACACTGAAGCTTTCTTT. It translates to CASSPHLTANTEAFF.